The 14 T cell receptor beta chains below all came from one sample that was sequenced in a study of cytomegalovirus exposure and HLA in healthy donors. The primer mix had 60 Vbeta and 13 Jbeta primers. Method: immunoSEQ multiplex PCR; TCRdb's copy keeps in-frame clones and lacks some. The sample comprises 140,000 to 150,000 clones, roughly 80% of which are singletons, and about an eighth rests with the top ten. Sequencing used PBMCs. The source is a man aged 40-49 years in good health and CMV-seropositive.

This clone was counted only a few times. The CDR3 spells CSARSGGGYTF. Written as DNA, the CDR3 is TGCAGCGCTAGGTCGGGGGGTGGCTACACCTTC. This chain links TRBV29-1 with TRBJ1-2; possibly TRBD1 for D (5 bases). Trimming took off 7 bases at V and 7 bases at J, with 13 bases between the two ends. Per germline, CDR1 SQVTM and CDR2 ANQGSEA. The CDR3 has 11 residues.

A single count supports this clone. This sequence joins TRBV5-4 and TRBJ2-7, with D possibly TRBD2 on 6 matching bases. Germline V CDR1 and CDR2: SGHNT, YYREEE (reference sequence). V lost 0 bases to trimming and J lost 0 bases, with 7 bases between them. The CDR3 has 14 residues. The CDR3 coding sequence is TGTGCCAGCAGCTTGGTGGGAGGCTCCTACGAGCAGTACTTC. Translating gives CASSLVGGSYEQYF.

V gene TRBV28 combines with J gene TRBJ2-7, with D perhaps matching TRBD2 (6 bases). V shed 4 bases and J shed 5 bases, with 12 bases lying between them. This CDR3 comprises 13 residues. Germline V lookup: CDR1 MDHEN, CDR2 SYDVKM. The CDR3 sequence is CASSSGDVDEQYF. The CDR3 nucleotides are TGTGCCAGCAGTTCGGGGGACGTCGACGAGCAGTACTTC.

The chain joins TRBV7-9 to TRBJ1-1; D gene ambiguous. Germline lookup yields CDR1 SEHNR and CDR2 FQNEAQ (reference sequence). Trimming took 1 base from V and 7 from J, leaving 7 bases between them. The CDR3 runs to 12 residues. The CDR3 loop is CASSLVPVEAFF. DNA of the CDR3: TGTGCCAGCAGCTTAGTTCCAGTTGAAGCTTTCTTT.

The CDR3 bases are TGTGCCAGCAGTCAACAGGGGCGGGGGGCCAACGTCCTGACTTTC. Protein sequence: CASSQQGRGANVLTF. The rearrangement joins TRBV2 to TRBJ2-6; TRBD1 agrees at 7 bases. This CDR3 is 15 amino acids long. CDR1 is SNHLY, CDR2 FYNNEI, per germline. V gave up 5 bases and J gave up 4 bases; unmatched junction bases: 5.

The CDR3 DNA follows: TGTGCCAGCAGGACAGGGGAGAGTGGCTACACCTTC. It is translated as CASRTGESGYTF. The chain has TRBV6-5 and TRBJ1-2, with 8 bases matching TRBD1. V lost 6 bases, J lost 7 bases, and 4 bases stayed unmatched. CDR3 length equals 12 residues. CDR1 MNHEY and CDR2 SVGAGI come from the germline V gene.

This rearrangement joins TRBV5-6 to TRBJ2-1, with 8 bases that match TRBD2. This CDR3 has 15 residues. The V gene's germline CDR1 is SGHDT and CDR2 YYEEEE. With V trimmed by 4 bases and J by 5 bases, 8 bases remained unmatched. Written as DNA, the CDR3 is TGTGCCAGCAGCCCCGGGGGGGCTACCAACAATGAGCAGTTCTTC. It translates to CASSPGGATNNEQFF. Drawing the rest from reference TRBV5-6 and TRBJ2-1, the complete variable domain is DAGVTQSPTHLIKTRGQQVTLRCSPKSGHDTVSWYQQALGQGPQFIFQYYEEEERQRGNFPDRFSGHQFPNYSSELNVNALLLGDSALYLCASSPGGATNNEQFFGPGTRLTVL.

The chain links TRBV6-1 to TRBJ1-5; TRBD1 is a possible D gene (6 bases). The CDR3 is 20 amino acids. Trimming cost V 2 bases and J 3 bases, with 26 bases left between them. Per the germline V gene, CDR1 is MNHNS and CDR2 is SASEGT. The CDR3 here is CASSEPIRDTVPLPNQPQHF. DNA of the CDR3: TGTGCCAGCAGTGAACCGATACGGGACACGGTACCTTTACCCAATCAGCCCCAGCATTTT.

This sequence joins TRBV2 and TRBJ1-4, with D possibly being TRBD1 (6 bases). Trimming pared 4 bases from V and 6 bases from J, leaving 12 bases between. The CDR3 contains 14 residues. Germline lookup yields CDR1 SNHLY and CDR2 FYNNEI. The CDR3 is CASSGDTLYEKLFF. CDR3 nucleotides: TGTGCCAGCAGTGGGGACACCCTTTATGAAAAACTGTTTTTT.

The chain joins TRBV11-2 to TRBJ2-7; a possible D gene is TRBD2 (5 bases). V lost 5 bases to trimming and J lost 4 bases, with 15 bases between them. The CDR3 has 14 residues. Germline CDR1 is SGHAT and CDR2 is FQNNGV. CDR3 coding DNA: TGTGCCAGCAGCAAGGAGGAGCCGGCATACGAGCAGTACTTC. Its protein product is CASSKEEPAYEQYF.

The gene calls are TRBV4-2 and TRBJ1-4, with D possibly TRBD1 on 5 matching bases. Deletions cut 4 bases from V and 0 bases from J, with 6 bases between. CDR3 size: 14 residues. Germline lookup yields CDR1 LGHNA and CDR2 YNFKEQ. CDR3 residues: CASSLTATNEKLFF. The CDR3 nucleotides are TGTGCCAGCAGCCTGACAGCAACTAATGAAAAACTGTTTTTT.

The gene calls are TRBV15 and TRBJ2-1; D not resolved. In germline, CDR1 is LNHNV, CDR2 YYDKDF (reference sequence). The CDR3 runs 17 residues. Trimming removed 0 bases from V and 4 bases from J, with 16 bases in between. CDR3 sequence reads: CATSRDTDPTEYNEQFF. In DNA form, the CDR3 reads TGTGCCACCAGCAGAGATACAGACCCGACCGAATACAATGAGCAGTTCTTC.

The genes are TRBV5-4 and TRBJ2-1; 10 bases are shared with TRBD2. Trimming took 4 bases from V and 8 from J; bases not matched to a gene: 9. The length of the CDR3 is 15 residues. Germline V CDR1 and CDR2: SGHNT, YYREEE (reference sequence). DNA of the CDR3: TGTGCCAGCAGCAGGAGCGGGAGGGCCCTTGATGAGCAGTTCTTC. Translating gives CASSRSGRALDEQFF.

The chain has TRBV9 and TRBJ2-3; TRBD2 matches at 8 bases. The germline V gene has CDR1 SGDLS and CDR2 YYNGEE. The CDR3 extends over 15 amino acids. With 1 base clipped from V and 4 bases from J, the junction kept 5 bases outside the gene matches. Written as DNA, the CDR3 is TGTGCCAGCAGCGTACGAGCGGGAGTGGCAGATACGCAGTATTTT. As protein: CASSVRAGVADTQYF.